Listed below are T cell receptor beta chains from one sample, sequenced in a study of blood T cells in healthy people across ages. TCRdb independently ran MiXCR on the 5' RACE reads; one entry per CDR3 protein. This repertoire shows about 1.4 million distinct CDR3 sequences, approximately 59% found once; its top ten account for 6.5% to 8.5%. The sequenced sample consisted of blood. The receptors stem from a man between 18 and 29 years old in good health. The CDR3 runs from the conserved cysteine through the conserved F or W. D genes are given only for firm matches. Expanded clones get a size class; other rows say once, few or many, or leave the size out.

clone size,J gene,V gene,D gene,CDR3 DNA,CDR3 protein
-,TRBJ2-3,TRBV7-2,-,TGTGCCAGCAGCCCCGTTGACTCGGGCACAGATACGCAGTATTTT,CASSPVDSGTDTQYF
-,TRBJ2-3,TRBV6-2/TRBV6-3,-,TGTGCCAGCAGTGGGACTTTCACAGATACGCAGTATTTT,CASSGTFTDTQYF
-,TRBJ2-7,TRBV27,TRBD1,TGTGCCAGCAGCCCTGACAGGGCTAGCCACGAGCAGTACTTC,CASSPDRASHEQYF
many,TRBJ2-2,TRBV6-5,-,TGTGCCAGCAGTTACTCGACCGGGGAGCTGTTTTTT,CASSYSTGELFF
-,TRBJ1-1,TRBV6-2/TRBV6-3,-,TGTGCCAGCACCACGGGCGTGCGCGAGGCTTTCTTT,CASTTGVREAFF
-,TRBJ2-7,TRBV6-5,TRBD1,TGTGCCAGCAGTATCAGACAGGGTGGACGCGAGCAGTACTTC,CASSIRQGGREQYF
few,TRBJ2-7,TRBV12-3/TRBV12-4,TRBD2,TGTGCCAGCACCGCACCCCCTACTAGCGGAATCTACGAGCAGTACTTC,CASTAPPTSGIYEQYF
-,TRBJ2-7,TRBV20-1,TRBD2,TGCAGTGCTAGAGAGTGGGAGGGGTCCTACGAGCAGTACTTC,CSAREWEGSYEQYF
-,TRBJ2-2,TRBV3-1,-,TGTGCCAGCAGCCAAACGCTTAATCCTGCCGGGGAGCTGTTTTTT,CASSQTLNPAGELFF
-,TRBJ1-1,TRBV7-2,TRBD1,TGTGCCAGCAGCCGGACAGGGGGTTATACCATGAACACTGAAGCTTTCTTT,CASSRTGGYTMNTEAFF
-,TRBJ1-2,TRBV7-2,-,TGTGCCAGCAGCTTTACACCCAGCCGGGGAGGCTACACCTTC,CASSFTPSRGGYTF
-,TRBJ2-4,TRBV25-1,-,TGTGCCAGCAGTGAACCGAGACCTGCAGCAGACATTCAGTACTTC,CASSEPRPAADIQYF
few,TRBJ1-5,TRBV3-1,-,TGTGCCAGCAGCCCGAACAGATATTCGACGCCCCAGCATTTT,CASSPNRYSTPQHF
-,TRBJ2-4,TRBV20-1,-,TGCAGTGCTAGACAGTCCGGGAACATTCAGTACTTC,CSARQSGNIQYF
-,TRBJ1-2,TRBV6-2/TRBV6-3,TRBD1,TGTGCCAGCATCGGACAGGCCCCCTATGGCTACACCTTC,CASIGQAPYGYTF
-,TRBJ2-1,TRBV6-6,TRBD1,TGTGCCAGCAGATCGCCCGGGACAGGGGGAGTCTATGAGCAGTTCTTC,CASRSPGTGGVYEQFF
once,TRBJ2-7,TRBV10-1,TRBD1,TGCGCCAGCAGTGAGTTGGGACAGGGGGGAAGCACCTACGAGCAGTACTTC,CASSELGQGGSTYEQYF
-,TRBJ1-2,TRBV12-3/TRBV12-4,TRBD1,TGTGCCAGCAGCACCCAGGGGGCTAACTATGGCTACACCTTC,CASSTQGANYGYTF
-,TRBJ2-2,TRBV4-2,-,TGTGCCAGCAGCCAGCAGCCGGGAACAAAGAGCGGGGAGCTGTTTTTT,CASSQQPGTKSGELFF
-,TRBJ2-2,TRBV29-1,-,TGCAGCGTTCAGGAGTTTTACACCGGGGAGCTGTTTTTT,CSVQEFYTGELFF
-,TRBJ2-5,TRBV14,TRBD2,TGTGCCAGCAGCCAACTACCACTAGCGGGGGATTACCAAGAGACCCAGTACTTC,CASSQLPLAGDYQETQYF
-,TRBJ2-7,TRBV28,-,TGTGCCAGCAGTTTCTACTTTGGGACCTTTGCCTACGAGCAGTACTTC,CASSFYFGTFAYEQYF
few,TRBJ2-5,TRBV10-3,-,TGTGCCATCAGTTGGCCGGGGCAAGAGACCCAGTACTTC,CAISWPGQETQYF
-,TRBJ2-7,TRBV20-1,TRBD1,TGCAGTGCCATCGGGACAGCCTACGAGCAGTACTTC,CSAIGTAYEQYF
-,TRBJ2-7,TRBV20-1,TRBD1,TGCAGTGCTCGAAGACAGGGATTCGCCTACGAGCAGTACTTC,CSARRQGFAYEQYF
-,TRBJ2-2,TRBV12-3/TRBV12-4,TRBD1,TGTGCCAGCAGGACAACAGGGGGCTCCACCGGGGAGCTGTTTTTT,CASRTTGGSTGELFF
-,TRBJ2-7,TRBV5-1,-,TGCGCCAGCAGCTTGGACCAGTTCTACGAGCAGTACTTC,CASSLDQFYEQYF
-,TRBJ1-2,TRBV5-1,-,TGCGCCAGCAGCCCCGAACGAGGGAGGTACACCTTC,CASSPERGRYTF
few,TRBJ1-1,TRBV6-5,-,TGTGCCAGCAGTTACTACCAGGACCTGAACACTGAAGCTTTCTTT,CASSYYQDLNTEAFF
-,TRBJ1-2,TRBV25-1,TRBD1,TGTGCCAGCAGTGCTGCCGGGACAGGAGGCTCCTATGGCTACACCTTC,CASSAAGTGGSYGYTF